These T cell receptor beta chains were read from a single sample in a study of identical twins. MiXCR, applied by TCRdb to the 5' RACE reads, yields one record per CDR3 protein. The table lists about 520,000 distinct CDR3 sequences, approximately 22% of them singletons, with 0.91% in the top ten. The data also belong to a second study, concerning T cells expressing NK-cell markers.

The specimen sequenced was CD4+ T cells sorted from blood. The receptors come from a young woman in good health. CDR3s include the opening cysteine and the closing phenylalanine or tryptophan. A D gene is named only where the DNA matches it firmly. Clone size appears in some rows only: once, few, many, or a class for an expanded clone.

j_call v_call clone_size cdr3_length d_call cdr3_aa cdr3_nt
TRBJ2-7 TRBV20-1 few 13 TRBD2 CSARFGTRYEQYF TGCAGTGCCAGATTTGGGACTAGATACGAGCAGTACTTC
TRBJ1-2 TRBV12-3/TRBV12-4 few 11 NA CASSSRGTPGF TGTGCCAGCAGTTCTCGGGGGACACCTGGCTTC
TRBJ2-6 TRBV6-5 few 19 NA CASSYSIPGQVSGANVLTF TGTGCCAGCAGTTACTCGATTCCGGGACAAGTCTCTGGGGCCAACGTCCTGACTTTC
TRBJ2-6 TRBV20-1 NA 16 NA CSASMRGGSGANVLTF TGCAGTGCTAGTATGAGGGGTGGATCTGGGGCCAACGTCCTGACTTTC
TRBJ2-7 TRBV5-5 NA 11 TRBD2 CASGLADEQYF TGTGCCAGCGGACTAGCGGACGAGCAGTACTTC
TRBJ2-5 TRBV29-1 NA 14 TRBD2 CSSSGTSGQETQYF TGCAGCTCTTCCGGGACTAGCGGACAAGAGACCCAGTACTTC
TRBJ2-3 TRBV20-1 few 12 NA CSASGAPDTQYF TGCAGTGCTAGCGGGGCCCCAGATACGCAGTATTTT
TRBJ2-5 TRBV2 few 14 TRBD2 CATSTSGVQETQYF TGTGCCACTTCTACTAGCGGGGTCCAAGAGACCCAGTACTTC
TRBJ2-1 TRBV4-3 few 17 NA CASSQERDFPLYNEQFF TGCGCCAGCAGCCAAGAGAGGGACTTCCCACTTTACAATGAGCAGTTCTTC
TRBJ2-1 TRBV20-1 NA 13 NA CSAIRPSYNEQFF TGCAGTGCAATTAGGCCTTCCTACAATGAGCAGTTCTTC
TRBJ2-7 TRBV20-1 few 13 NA CSAARDPSYEQYF TGCAGTGCGGCCCGGGACCCCTCCTACGAGCAGTACTTC
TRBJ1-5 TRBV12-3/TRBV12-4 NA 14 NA CASTEMPGAQPQHF TGTGCCAGCACCGAAATGCCGGGGGCTCAGCCCCAGCATTTT
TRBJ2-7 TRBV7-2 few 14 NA CASSQRGSVNEQYF TGTGCCAGCAGCCAAAGGGGATCCGTCAACGAGCAGTACTTC
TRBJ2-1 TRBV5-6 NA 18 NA CARGLGLLCAGNNNEQFF TGTGCCAGGGGCTTGGGACTCCTCTGCGCAGGGAATAACAATGAGCAGTTCTTC
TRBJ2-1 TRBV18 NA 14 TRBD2 CASSPQRGYNEQFF TGTGCCAGCTCACCACAGCGGGGATACAATGAGCAGTTCTTC
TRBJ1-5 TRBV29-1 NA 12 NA CSVRRGEEPQHF TGCAGCGTCCGGAGGGGGGAAGAGCCCCAGCATTTT
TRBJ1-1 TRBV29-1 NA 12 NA CSAGTGWGAAFF TGCAGCGCCGGAACAGGCTGGGGGGCGGCTTTCTTT
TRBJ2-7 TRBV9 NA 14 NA CASSPQGMVYEQYF TGTGCCAGCAGCCCCCAAGGCATGGTCTACGAGCAGTACTTC
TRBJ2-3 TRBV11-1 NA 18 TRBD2 CASSSTITLAGGDDTQYF TGTGCCAGCAGCTCAACGATAACCCTAGCGGGGGGAGACGATACGCAGTATTTT
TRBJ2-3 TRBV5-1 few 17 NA CASSFRASPGYTDTQYF TGCGCCAGCAGCTTTAGGGCTAGCCCTGGGTACACAGATACGCAGTATTTT
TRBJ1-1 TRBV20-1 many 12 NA CSARASGTEAFF TGCAGTGCTAGAGCATCCGGGACAGAAGCTTTCTTT
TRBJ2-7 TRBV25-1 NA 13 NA CASIGHRTYEQYF TGTGCCAGCATAGGACACCGCACCTACGAGCAGTACTTC
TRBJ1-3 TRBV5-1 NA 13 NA CASTRGEGDTIYF TGCGCCAGCACTAGGGGAGAAGGCGACACCATATATTTT
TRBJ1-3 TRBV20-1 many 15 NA CSAALFRSAGNTIYF TGCAGTGCCGCCCTTTTCAGGTCTGCTGGAAACACCATATATTTT
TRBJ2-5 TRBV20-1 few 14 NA CSAIQQGPGETQYF TGCAGTGCAATCCAACAGGGCCCGGGGGAGACCCAGTACTTC